This entry concerns a single T cell receptor (beta chain). Its antigen is undetermined. This sample's TCRbeta library carried unique molecular identifier barcodes. TCRdb used MiXCR to reprocess the PCR reads, holding one entry per CDR3 protein. The table lists about 980,000 distinct CDR3 sequences, about 29% of them singletons. This sample stems from a study of T-cell reconstitution after alpha-beta-depleted transplantation in children. Findings of the study overall: A year post-transplant, T-cell counts and diversity derived mostly from newly produced T cells. Several hundred rapidly expanded clones from non-depleted graft cells reportedly supplied alpha-beta T cells about two months post-transplant. Several patients had high TCRbeta diversity at day 60; it came from surviving recipient T cells and thymic progenitors.

Sequenced here: PBMCs, mostly from graft donor cells, sampled 360 days after TCRalphabeta/CD19-depleted stem cell transplant. This TCR was recovered from a boy under three years old who had a stem cell transplant for SCID, so the T cells may come from the graft donor.

CDR3 nucleotides: TGTGCCAGCAGCTCTAGACCTGGCGAGCAGTACTTC. This codes for CASSSRPGEQYF. This chain connects TRBV2 to TRBJ2-7; D not resolved. V shed 6 bases and J shed 6 bases, with 12 bases lying between them. The CDR3 sequence is 12 residues long. CDR1 is SNHLY, CDR2 FYNNEI, per germline.